The clone carrying this T cell receptor (beta chain) has a handful of counts. What it recognizes is unknown. These data come from a study of cytomegalovirus exposure and HLA in healthy donors. Study-wide results and caveats: Analyses of presence/absence relied on an assumption of roughly uniform sequencing depth across donors.

The primer mix had 60 Vbeta and 13 Jbeta primers. Sequencing used immunoSEQ multiplex PCR; TCRdb keeps in-frame clones, though not all of them. The data show under 90,000 clones, 55% to 80% seen once. Germline lookup yields CDR1 MNHNS and CDR2 SASEGT. CDR3 length: 15 amino acids. V lost 6 bases, J lost 5 bases, and 6 bases stayed unmatched. Nominal health characterized the donors when sampled, though unrecorded immune exposures were likely. The sequencing sample was made of PBMCs. The receptor's source is a man aged 40-55 years in good health and CMV-seropositive. The chain employs TRBV6-1 and TRBJ1-4; 10 bases match TRBD1. In DNA form, the CDR3 reads TGTGCCAGCAGCTCTCCGGGACAGGGGAATGAAAAACTGTTTTTT. Protein sequence: CASSSPGQGNEKLFF.